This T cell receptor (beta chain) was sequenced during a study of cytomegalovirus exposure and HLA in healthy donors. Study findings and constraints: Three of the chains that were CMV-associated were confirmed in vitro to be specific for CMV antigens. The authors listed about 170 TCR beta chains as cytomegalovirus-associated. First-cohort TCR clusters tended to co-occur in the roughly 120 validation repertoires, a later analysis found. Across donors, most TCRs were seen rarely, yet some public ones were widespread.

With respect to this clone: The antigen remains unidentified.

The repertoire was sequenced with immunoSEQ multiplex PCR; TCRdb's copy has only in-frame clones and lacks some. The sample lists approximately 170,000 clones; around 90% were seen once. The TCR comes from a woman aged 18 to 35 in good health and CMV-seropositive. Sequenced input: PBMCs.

The CDR3, as DNA: TGTGCCAGCAGTTTAGAAGGGGACACTGAAGCTTTCTTT. Its protein is CASSLEGDTEAFF. The chain carries TRBV27 and TRBJ1-1, with a tentative D call TRBD1 (5 bases). The CDR3 is 13 residues long. The germline V and J ends were trimmed by 2 bases and 3 bases, with 7 bases remaining between them. Germline V CDR1 and CDR2: MNHEY, SMNVEV (reference sequence).